The present T cell receptor beta chain was sequenced within a study of post-analysis software for immune sequencing data. Study summary: Relapsing-remitting, secondary progressive and progressive-relapsing multiple sclerosis courses were included.

Comment on this clonotype: Its antigen is not known.

The authors incorporated unique molecular identifiers into the TCR beta cDNA libraries. Each sample of about 0.9 to 11 million input T cells yielded roughly 0.5 million cDNA molecules, so each molecule approximated one T cell. One entry per CDR3 protein results from TCRdb running MiXCR on the PCR reads. The data hold approximately 690,000 distinct CDR3 sequences, with roughly three fifths observed a single time. Notes on the study in general: There was significantly lower normalized Chao1 diversity in multiple sclerosis patients than in controls. The F measure placed samples prepared in the same batch into strongly shared clusters.

Sequenced: blood. The TCR comes from a girl aged 2-10 years with multiple sclerosis.

The CDR3 coding sequence is TGCGCCAGCAGCTTGAGGGGGGTGTTGCAAGAGACCCAGTACTTC. Its protein is CASSLRGVLQETQYF. This rearrangement joins TRBV5-1 to TRBJ2-5, with D possibly called TRBD1 or TRBD2 (6 bases each). This CDR3 has 15 residues. Germline lookup yields CDR1 SGHRS and CDR2 YFSETQ. Trimming stripped 1 base from V and 2 bases from J, with 12 bases between.